This passage covers 4 T cell receptor beta chains from one sample sequenced in a study of T cells in Graves' hyperthyroidism and ophthalmopathy. The CDR3 regions of TCR beta were amplified from RNA transcripts. HTBI primers were employed in a first-round RT-PCR of the TCR CDR3. MiXCR, applied by TCRdb to the multiplex PCR reads, yields one record per CDR3 protein. This sample has about 290,000 distinct CDR3 sequences, with roughly an eighth found just once. Sequenced material: blood. The receptors originated from a woman aged 40 to 50 with Graves' hyperthyroidism.

On this clonotype itself: A read error may be the cause here, since a much bigger clone is one base away. The chain carries TRBV12-3 or TRBV12-4 and TRBJ2-3; 10 nucleotides align to TRBD2. The CDR3 spans 16 residues. The DNA of the CDR3 is TGTGCCAGCAGTGGATGGACTAGCGGATCCACAGATACGCGGTATTTT. Translated: CASSGWTSGSTDTRYF.

This clonotype was found many times. The chain links TRBV6-5 to TRBJ2-7; 10 bases map to TRBD2. Germline V gives CDR1 MNHEY, CDR2 SVGAGI. The length of the CDR3 is 14 residues. Trimming at V came to 8 bases and at J to 6 bases, leaving 10 bases not matched to a gene. The CDR3 loop is CASGLLAGDSEQYF. CDR3 coding DNA: TGTGCCAGCGGCCTCCTAGCGGGAGACTCCGAGCAGTACTTC.

The chain carries TRBV5-1 and TRBJ2-1, with D perhaps being TRBD1 or TRBD2 (6 bases each). The V gene's germline CDR1 is SGHRS and CDR2 YFSETQ. The CDR3 is 14 residues long. V lost 0 bases and J lost 8, with 12 bases in between. The CDR3 coding sequence is TGCGCCAGCAGCTTGGAGGCAGGGGACTATGAGCAGTTCTTC. It specifies CASSLEAGDYEQFF.

This clonotype was counted many times. The chain joins TRBV2 to TRBJ2-2; 8 bases line up with TRBD1. Trimming removed 5 bases from V and 4 bases from J; junction bases left unmatched: 6. The germline V gene has CDR1 SNHLY and CDR2 FYNNEI. CDR3 length: 15 amino acids. DNA for the CDR3: TGTGCCAGCAGTCAGGACAGGGCGGGCACCGGGGAGCTGTTTTTT. Residues: CASSQDRAGTGELFF. Using reference TRBV2 and TRBJ2-2 for the parts outside the CDR3, the full variable domain is EPEVTQTPSHQVTQMGQEVILRCVPISNHLYFYWYRQILGQKVEFLVSFYNNEISEKSEIFDDQFSVERPDGSNFTLKIRSTKLEDSAMYFCASSQDRAGTGELFFGEGSRLTVL.